Each of the 8 T cell receptor beta chains below was sequenced from the same sample in a study of early T cells in non-severe SARS-CoV-2 infection. In TCRdb, the 5' RACE reads were re-called with MiXCR into one record per CDR3 protein. This table holds 98,000 or so distinct CDR3 sequences, around 12% found once. The sequencing used whole blood, collected at baseline. Every receptor here comes from an adult who was a healthcare worker with PCR-confirmed SARS-CoV-2 infection or an uninfected control (not recorded which).

This clonotype appeared a few times. The chain combines TRBV7-6 with TRBJ2-1; D is possibly TRBD1 (5 bases). Germline values: CDR1 SGHVS, CDR2 FNYEAQ. The CDR3 consists of 13 residues. V was shortened by 5 bases and J by 8 bases, with 13 bases between the two germline ends. CDR3 bases: TGTGCCAGCAGCGTGACAGTCACTGATGAGCAGTTCTTC. It codes for CASSVTVTDEQFF.

The chain is built from TRBV20-1 and TRBJ1-4; D remains ambiguous. Trimming left V 2 bases short and J 12 bases short, with 16 bases between. Per germline, CDR1 DFQATT and CDR2 SNEGSKA (reference sequence). This CDR3 comprises 13 residues. The CDR3 here is CSARTGSSHELFF. Written as DNA, the CDR3 is TGCAGTGCTAGAACCGGGTCCTCGCACGAACTGTTTTTT.

This clonotype was seen more than once but under ten times. The CDR3 coding sequence is TGTGCCAGCAGCTTTAGCGGGAACGCAGATACGCAGTATTTT. It codes for CASSFSGNADTQYF. The V gene is TRBV5-4, the J gene TRBJ2-3; 8 bases map to TRBD2. Germline V gene data show CDR1 as SGHNT and CDR2 as YYREEE (reference sequence). The CDR3 totals 14 residues. Trimming took 2 bases from V and 4 from J; bases not matched to a gene: 3.

This clonotype was found a few times. The CDR3 DNA reads TGCAGTGCTCTGACCGGGACTACCAACACAGATACGCAGTATTTT. Its translation: CSALTGTTNTDTQYF. The rearrangement joins TRBV20-1 to TRBJ2-3; 7 bases match TRBD2. In germline, CDR1 is DFQATT, CDR2 SNEGSKA (reference sequence). The V and J ends lost 5 bases and 2 bases, in that order; junction bases with no gene match: 10. This CDR3 spans 15 amino acids.

This clonotype turned up a few times. The V call is TRBV30, the J call TRBJ1-1; unclear D gene. Trimming took off 2 bases at V and 8 bases at J, with 12 bases between the two ends. The CDR3 has 12 residues. Germline V CDR1 and CDR2: GTSNPN, SVGIG (reference sequence). In DNA form, the CDR3 reads TGTGCCTGGAGTCCCCGAGGAGCAGAAGCTTTCTTT. Translating it yields CAWSPRGAEAFF.

This clonotype was observed at least ten times. J is TRBJ1-1 and V is TRBV14; D is perhaps TRBD1 (5 bases). The germline V gene has CDR1 SGHDN and CDR2 FVKESK. The V and J ends lost 4 bases and 0 bases respectively, with 12 bases between them. The CDR3 is 15 residues long. CDR3 DNA sequence: TGTGCCAGCAGCCCCTACAGGTCCATGAACACTGAAGCTTTCTTT. Translating gives CASSPYRSMNTEAFF.

This clonotype was counted many times. The V gene is TRBV7-9, the J gene TRBJ2-3; 10 positions agree with TRBD2. V lost 2 bases to trimming and J lost 3 bases; unmatched junction nucleotides: 11. Germline V gene data show CDR1 as SEHNR and CDR2 as FQNEAQ (reference sequence). CDR3 length equals 18 residues. CDR3 region: CASSLLSGRSLWTDTQYF. The CDR3 DNA follows: TGTGCCAGCAGCTTACTTAGCGGGAGGTCCCTGTGGACAGATACGCAGTATTTT.

The CDR3, as DNA: TGTGCCAGCAGTTTGGGGGCGGAGAACACCGGGGAGCTGTTTTTT. It codes for CASSLGAENTGELFF. The J gene is TRBJ2-2, the V gene TRBV28; TRBD1 might be the D (6 bases). The CDR3 consists of 15 residues. V lost 3 bases and J lost 1, with 9 bases in between. Germline CDR1 reads MDHEN; CDR2 reads SYDVKM.